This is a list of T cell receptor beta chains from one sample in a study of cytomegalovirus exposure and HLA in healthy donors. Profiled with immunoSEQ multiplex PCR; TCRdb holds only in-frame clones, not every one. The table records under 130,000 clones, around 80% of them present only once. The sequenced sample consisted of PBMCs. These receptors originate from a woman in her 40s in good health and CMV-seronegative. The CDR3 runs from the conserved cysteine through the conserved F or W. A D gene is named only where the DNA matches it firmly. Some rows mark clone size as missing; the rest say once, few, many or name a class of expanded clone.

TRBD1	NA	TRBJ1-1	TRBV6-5	TGTGCCAGCAGTTACGGAGGGACAGGGGTCAGGCCTGAAGCTTTCTTT	CASSYGGTGVRPEAFF
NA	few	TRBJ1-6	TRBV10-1	TGCGCCAGCCTGAATTCACCCCTCCACTTT	CASLNSPLHF
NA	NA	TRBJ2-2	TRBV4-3	TGCGCCAGCAGCCGAAAGATTTGGGGGGAGACCGGGGAGCTGTTTTTT	CASSRKIWGETGELFF
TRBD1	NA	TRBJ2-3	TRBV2	TGTGCCAGCAGAGGACAGGGGTCAAACACAGATACGCAGTATTTT	CASRGQGSNTDTQYF
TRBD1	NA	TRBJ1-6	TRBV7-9	TGTGCCAGCAGCCCTAACCTAGGAGGGGGCGATTCACCCCTCCACTTT	CASSPNLGGGDSPLHF
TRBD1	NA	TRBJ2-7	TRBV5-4	TGTGCCAGCAGTTTTGGCCCGCGACAGGGGAGAGTCGAGCAGTACTTC	CASSFGPRQGRVEQYF
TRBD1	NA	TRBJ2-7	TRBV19	TGTGCCAGTAAGGGGGACAGGGCTTCCTACGAGCAGTACTTC	CASKGDRASYEQYF
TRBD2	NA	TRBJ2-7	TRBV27	TGTGCCAGCAGCGGACTAGCGGGGCCCTACGAGCAGTACTTC	CASSGLAGPYEQYF
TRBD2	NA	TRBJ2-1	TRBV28	TGTGCCAGCAGTAACCGGGACTACCCCAATGAGCAGTTCTTC	CASSNRDYPNEQFF
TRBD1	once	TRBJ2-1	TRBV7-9	TGTGCCAGCAGCACGGACAGGGGGACCCTTATAGCGGACGAGCAGTTCTTC	CASSTDRGTLIADEQFF
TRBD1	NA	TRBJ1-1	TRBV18	TGTGCCAGCTCACTCGGACAGGACACTGAAGCTTTCTTT	CASSLGQDTEAFF
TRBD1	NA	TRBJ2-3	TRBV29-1	TGCAGCGTCGAGGACAGGGCTAGCACAGATACGCAGTATTTT	CSVEDRASTDTQYF
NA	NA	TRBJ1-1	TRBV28	TGTGCCAGCAGCTCCGGTTGGGGGGGTGAAGCTTTCTTT	CASSSGWGGEAFF
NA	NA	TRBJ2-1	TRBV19	TGTGCCAGTACTCGGAGCTCCTACAATGAGCAGTTCTTC	CASTRSSYNEQFF
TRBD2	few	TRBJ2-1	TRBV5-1	TGCGCCAGCAACCTAGCGGGGGCCTACAATGAGCAGTTCTTC	CASNLAGAYNEQFF
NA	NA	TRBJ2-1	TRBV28	TGTGCCAGCAGGCCAGGACAGTCCTACAATGAGCAGTTCTTC	CASRPGQSYNEQFF
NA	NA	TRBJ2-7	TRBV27	TGTGCCAGCAGTTCCTTAATTGACAGGACGGCCTACGAGCAGTACTTC	CASSSLIDRTAYEQYF
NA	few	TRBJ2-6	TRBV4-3	TGCGCCAGCAGCGTACAGACTGGGGCCAACGTCCTGACTTTC	CASSVQTGANVLTF
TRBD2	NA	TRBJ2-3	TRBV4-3	TGCGCCAGCAGCCCGCAGCTAGCGGGAGGCACAGATACGCAGTATTTT	CASSPQLAGGTDTQYF
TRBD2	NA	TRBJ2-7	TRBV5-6	TGTGCCAGCAGCGCGAAACTAGCGAACGAGCAGTACTTC	CASSAKLANEQYF
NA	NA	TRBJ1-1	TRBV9	TGTGCCAGCAGCGTAAGTGGGGCGGGAACTGAAGCTTTCTTT	CASSVSGAGTEAFF
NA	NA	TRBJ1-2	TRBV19	TGTGCCAGTAGTCCTCGCCCGACTGCTAACTATGGCTACACCTTC	CASSPRPTANYGYTF
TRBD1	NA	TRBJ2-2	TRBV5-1	TGCGCCAGCAGCTTGGCTCCAGGGGGCCCCGGGGAGCTGTTTTTT	CASSLAPGGPGELFF
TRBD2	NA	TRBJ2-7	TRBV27	TGTGCCAGCAGTTTATCTAGCGGGAGGGCCCCCTACGAGCAGTACTTC	CASSLSSGRAPYEQYF
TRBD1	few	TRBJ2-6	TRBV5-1	TGCGCCAGCAGCCCTCGTCGGGACAGAATCTCTGGGGCCAACGTCCTGACTTTC	CASSPRRDRISGANVLTF
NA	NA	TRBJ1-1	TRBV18	TGTGCCAGCTCACCACCCCACTTGAACACTGAAGCTTTCTTT	CASSPPHLNTEAFF
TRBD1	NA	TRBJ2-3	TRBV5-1	TGCGCCAGCAGCTCACCAGGGGGAAGCGGTGATACGCAGTATTTT	CASSSPGGSGDTQYF
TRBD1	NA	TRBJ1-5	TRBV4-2	TGTGCCAGCAGCCAAGCTGGACAGGGAGATCAGCCCCAGCATTTT	CASSQAGQGDQPQHF
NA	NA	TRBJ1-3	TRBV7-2	TGTGCCAGCAGCTTAGGCGGGGTATCAACTGGAAACACCATATATTTT	CASSLGGVSTGNTIYF
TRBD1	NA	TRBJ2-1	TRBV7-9	TGTGCCAGCAGCTTAGGGACAGGGGCCTCCCTCCCTAACTACAATGAGCAGTTCTTC	CASSLGTGASLPNYNEQFF
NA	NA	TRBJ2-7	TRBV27	TGTGCCAGCAGTTTACAAGGACAGAATATATCCTACGAGCAGTACTTC	CASSLQGQNISYEQYF
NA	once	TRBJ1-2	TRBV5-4	TGTGCCAGCAGACCAGCAGCTTGGAGGTCGAATGGCTACACCTTC	CASRPAAWRSNGYTF
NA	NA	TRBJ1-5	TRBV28	TGTGCCAGCAGATTGATCTCGGTAAACACAGCCCAGCATTTT	CASRLISVNTAQHF
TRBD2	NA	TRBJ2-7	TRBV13	TGTGCCAGCAGCTTTAGGGCTAGCGGGGGGTGGGAGCAGTACTTC	CASSFRASGGWEQYF
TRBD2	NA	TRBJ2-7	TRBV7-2	TGTGCCAGCAGCCCAGGACTAGCGGGAGTGTCTGAGCAGTACTTC	CASSPGLAGVSEQYF
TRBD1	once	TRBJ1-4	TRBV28	TGTGCCAGCAGTCCGACAGGGGATGGAGGGGAAAAACTGTTTTTT	CASSPTGDGGEKLFF
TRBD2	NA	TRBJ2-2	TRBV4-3	TGCGCCAGCAGCCTGCGCGCGGGAGATCCCGGGGAGCTGTTTTTT	CASSLRAGDPGELFF
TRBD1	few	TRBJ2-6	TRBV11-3	TGTGCCAGCAGCCTCGGACAGGGTGGATCTGGGGCCAACGTCCTGACTTTC	CASSLGQGGSGANVLTF
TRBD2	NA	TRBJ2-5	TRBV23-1	TGCGCCAGCAGTCAATCGGGGACTAGCGAACTCCAAGAGACCCAGTACTTC	CASSQSGTSELQETQYF